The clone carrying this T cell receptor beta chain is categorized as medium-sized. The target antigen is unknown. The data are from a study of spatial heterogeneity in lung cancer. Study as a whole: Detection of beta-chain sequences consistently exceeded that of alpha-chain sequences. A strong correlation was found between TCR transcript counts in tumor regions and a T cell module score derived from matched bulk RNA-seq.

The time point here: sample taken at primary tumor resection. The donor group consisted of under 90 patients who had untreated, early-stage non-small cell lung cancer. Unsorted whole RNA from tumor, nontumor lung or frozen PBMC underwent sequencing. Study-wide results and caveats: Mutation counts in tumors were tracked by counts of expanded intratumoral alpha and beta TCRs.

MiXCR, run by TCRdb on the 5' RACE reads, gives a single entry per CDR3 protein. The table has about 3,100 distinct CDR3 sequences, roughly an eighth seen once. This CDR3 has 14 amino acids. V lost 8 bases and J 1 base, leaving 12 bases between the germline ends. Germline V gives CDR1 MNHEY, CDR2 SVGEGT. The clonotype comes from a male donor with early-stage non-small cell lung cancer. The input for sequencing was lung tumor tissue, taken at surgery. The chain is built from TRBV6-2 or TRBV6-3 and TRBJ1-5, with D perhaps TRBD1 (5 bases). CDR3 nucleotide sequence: TGTGCCAGCGGTGGGGGAGGGAGCAATCAGCCCCAGCATTTT. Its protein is CASGGGGSNQPQHF.